This T cell receptor (beta chain) is from a study of T cell responses to AZD1222 COVID-19 vaccine. Investigators merged groups given second doses at roughly 4 or roughly 12 weeks. The CDR3 loop spans 13 amino acids. V lost 4 bases, J lost 2 bases, and 8 bases lay in between. The germline V gene has CDR1 SEHNR and CDR2 FQNEAQ (reference sequence). A single count supports this clone. Measured with immunoSEQ multiplex PCR; TCRdb has only the in-frame clones, and not every one. The data show roughly 180,000 clones, more than 85% seen once. This clonotype originated in an adult who received the AZD1222 COVID-19 vaccine. V gene TRBV7-9 combines with J gene TRBJ1-1; TRBD1 is a possible D gene (5 bases). The source material was peripheral blood, sampled 28 days after the second AZD1222 dose. CDR3 loop: CASSSQVNTEAFF. The CDR3 nucleotides read TGTGCCAGCAGCTCACAGGTAAACACTGAAGCTTTCTTT.